This TCR beta chain was identified in a study of vaccination effects on CD4 cells after COVID-19. Sequencing in the ViraFEST assay came after antigen-specific CD4+ T cells had been expanded with viral peptide pools, which were used to stimulate PBMC. The culture ran for 10 to 11 days, and then CD4+ T cells were isolated. People in the vaccine group had not been infected with SARS-CoV-2 before, and their nucleocapsid antibodies were negative. With 0 bases removed from V and 0 bases from J, the gap between germline ends came to 10 bases. The CDR3 contains 16 residues. Germline V gene lookup returns CDR1 SGHRS and CDR2 YFSETQ. A word on this clone: Its antigen is not identified.

TCRdb keeps only in-frame clones here, not all; method: immunoSEQ multiplex PCR. The table shows about 41,000 clones, with 65% to 80% occurring only once. This chain uses TRBV5-1 with TRBJ2-1; D is unresolved. Here the sequenced sample was CD4+ T cells from PBMCs cultured with HCoV-NL63 spike peptides, taken before COVID-19 vaccination. This clonotype was obtained from a human donor who received a COVID-19 vaccine. DNA of the CDR3: TGCGCCAGCAGCTTGGCGAGCGCGAGCTCCTACAATGAGCAGTTCTTC. It encodes CASSLASASSYNEQFF.